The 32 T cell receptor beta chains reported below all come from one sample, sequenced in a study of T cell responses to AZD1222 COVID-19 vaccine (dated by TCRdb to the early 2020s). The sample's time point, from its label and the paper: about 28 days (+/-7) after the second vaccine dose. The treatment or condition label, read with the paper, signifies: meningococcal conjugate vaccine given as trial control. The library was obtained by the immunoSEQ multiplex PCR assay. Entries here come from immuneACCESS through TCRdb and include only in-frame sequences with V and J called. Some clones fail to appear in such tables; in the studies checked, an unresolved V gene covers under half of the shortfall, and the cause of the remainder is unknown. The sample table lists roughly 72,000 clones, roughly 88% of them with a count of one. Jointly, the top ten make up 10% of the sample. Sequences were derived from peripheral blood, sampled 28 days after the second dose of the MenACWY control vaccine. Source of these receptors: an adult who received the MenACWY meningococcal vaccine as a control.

The CDR3 reads CASSVGVNQPQHF. CDR3 coding DNA: TGTGCCAGCAGTGTGGGGGTAAATCAGCCCCAGCATTTT. The J gene is TRBJ1-5, the V gene TRBV6-6; maybe TRBD1 (5 bases). In germline, CDR1 is MNHNY, CDR2 SVGAGI (reference sequence). CDR3 length equals 13 residues. V was clipped by 5 bases and J by 4 bases, with 9 bases between them.

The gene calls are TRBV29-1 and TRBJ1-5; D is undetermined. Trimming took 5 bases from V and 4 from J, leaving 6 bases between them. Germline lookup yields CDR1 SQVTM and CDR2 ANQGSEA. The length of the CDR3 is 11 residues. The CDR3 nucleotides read TGCAGCGTTCGAGGGAATCAGCCCCAGCATTTT. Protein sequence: CSVRGNQPQHF.

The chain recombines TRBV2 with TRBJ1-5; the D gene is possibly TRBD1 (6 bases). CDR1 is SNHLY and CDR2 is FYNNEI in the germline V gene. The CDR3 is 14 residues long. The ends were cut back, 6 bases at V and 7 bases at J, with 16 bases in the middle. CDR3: CASSQTGIRQPQHF. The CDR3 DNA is TGTGCCAGCAGCCAAACAGGGATCCGGCAGCCCCAGCATTTT.

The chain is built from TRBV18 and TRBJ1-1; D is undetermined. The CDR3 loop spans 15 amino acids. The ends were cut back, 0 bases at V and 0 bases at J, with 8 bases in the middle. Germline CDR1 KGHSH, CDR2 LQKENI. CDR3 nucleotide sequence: TGTGCCAGCTCACCACCGATAGGGATGAACACTGAAGCTTTCTTT. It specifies CASSPPIGMNTEAFF.

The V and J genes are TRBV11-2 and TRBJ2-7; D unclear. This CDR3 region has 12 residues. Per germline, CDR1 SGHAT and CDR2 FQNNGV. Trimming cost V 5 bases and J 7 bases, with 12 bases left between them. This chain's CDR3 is CASSPRTQEQYF. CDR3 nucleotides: TGTGCCAGCAGCCCCCGGACCCAGGAGCAGTACTTC.

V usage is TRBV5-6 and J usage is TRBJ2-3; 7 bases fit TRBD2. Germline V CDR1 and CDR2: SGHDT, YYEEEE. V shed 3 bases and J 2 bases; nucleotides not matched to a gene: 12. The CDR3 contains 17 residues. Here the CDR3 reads CASSSRAYGGTTDTQYF. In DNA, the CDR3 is TGTGCCAGCAGCTCTCGTGCTTACGGGGGGACCACAGATACGCAGTATTTT. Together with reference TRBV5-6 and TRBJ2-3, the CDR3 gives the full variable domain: DAGVTQSPTHLIKTRGQQVTLRCSPKSGHDTVSWYQQALGQGPQFIFQYYEEEERQRGNFPDRFSGHQFPNYSSELNVNALLLGDSALYLCASSSRAYGGTTDTQYFGPGTRLTVL.

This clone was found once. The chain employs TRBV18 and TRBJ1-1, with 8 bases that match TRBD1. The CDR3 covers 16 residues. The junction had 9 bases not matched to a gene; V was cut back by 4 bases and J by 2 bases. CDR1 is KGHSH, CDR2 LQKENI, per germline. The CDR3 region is CASSQETGELNTEAFF. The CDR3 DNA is TGTGCCAGCTCACAAGAGACAGGGGAACTTAACACTGAAGCTTTCTTT.

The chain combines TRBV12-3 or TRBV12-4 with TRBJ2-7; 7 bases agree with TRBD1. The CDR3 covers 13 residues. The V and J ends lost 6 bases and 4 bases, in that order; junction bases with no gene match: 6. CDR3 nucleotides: TGTGCCAGCAGGGGCAGGGGGAAGTACGAGCAGTACTTC. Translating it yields CASRGRGKYEQYF.

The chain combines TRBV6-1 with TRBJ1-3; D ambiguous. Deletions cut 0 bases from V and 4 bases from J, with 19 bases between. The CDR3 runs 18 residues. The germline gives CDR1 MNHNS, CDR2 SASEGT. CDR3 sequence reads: CASSEALSGFGGGNTIYF. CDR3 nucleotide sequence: TGTGCCAGCAGTGAAGCGCTTTCGGGGTTCGGAGGGGGAAACACCATATATTTT.

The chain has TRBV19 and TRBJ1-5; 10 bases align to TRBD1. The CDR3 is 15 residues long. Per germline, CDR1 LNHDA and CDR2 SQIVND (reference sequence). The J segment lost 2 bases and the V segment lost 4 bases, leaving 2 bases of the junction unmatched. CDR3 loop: CASSRGTGGNQPQHF. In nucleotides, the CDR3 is TGTGCCAGTAGTAGAGGGACAGGGGGCAATCAGCCCCAGCATTTT. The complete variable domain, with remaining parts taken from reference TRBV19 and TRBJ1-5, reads DGGITQSPKYLFRKEGQNVTLSCEQNLNHDAMYWYRQDPGQGLRLIYYSQIVNDFQKGDIAEGYSVSREKKESFPLTVTSAQKNPTAFYLCASSRGTGGNQPQHFGDGTRLSIL.

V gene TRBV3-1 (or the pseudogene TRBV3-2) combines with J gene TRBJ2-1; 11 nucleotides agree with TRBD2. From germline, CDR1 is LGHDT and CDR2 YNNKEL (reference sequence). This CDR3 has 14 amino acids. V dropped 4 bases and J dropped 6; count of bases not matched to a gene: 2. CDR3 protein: CASSPGLAGNEQFF. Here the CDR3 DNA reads TGTGCCAGCAGCCCCGGACTAGCGGGCAATGAGCAGTTCTTC.

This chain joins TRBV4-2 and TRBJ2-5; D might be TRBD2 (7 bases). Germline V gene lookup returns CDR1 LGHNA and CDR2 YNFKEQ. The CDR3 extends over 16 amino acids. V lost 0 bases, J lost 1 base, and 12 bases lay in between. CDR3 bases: TGTGCCAGCAGCCAAGATGGGGGGGCGCGCCAAGAGACCCAGTACTTC. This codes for CASSQDGGARQETQYF.

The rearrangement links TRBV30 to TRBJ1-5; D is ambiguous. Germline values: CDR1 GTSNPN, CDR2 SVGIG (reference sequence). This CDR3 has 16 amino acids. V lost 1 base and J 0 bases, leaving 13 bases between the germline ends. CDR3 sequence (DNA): TGTGCCTGGAGTGGGAGTAGGGCGGGTAGCAATCAGCCCCAGCATTTT. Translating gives CAWSGSRAGSNQPQHF.

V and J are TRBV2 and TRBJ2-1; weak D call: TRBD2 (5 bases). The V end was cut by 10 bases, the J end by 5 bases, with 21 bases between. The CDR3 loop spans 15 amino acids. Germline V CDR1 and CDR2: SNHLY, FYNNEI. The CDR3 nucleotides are TGTGCCACTCGGACTCCCGCGATAACCCACAATGAGCAGTTCTTC. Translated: CATRTPAITHNEQFF.

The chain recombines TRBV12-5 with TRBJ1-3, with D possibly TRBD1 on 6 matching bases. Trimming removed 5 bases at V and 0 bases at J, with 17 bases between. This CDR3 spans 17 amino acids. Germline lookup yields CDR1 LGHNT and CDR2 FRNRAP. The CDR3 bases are TGTGCTAGTGGTCCCCTCAGGGGTGACGGCTCTGGAAACACCATATATTTT. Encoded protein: CASGPLRGDGSGNTIYF.

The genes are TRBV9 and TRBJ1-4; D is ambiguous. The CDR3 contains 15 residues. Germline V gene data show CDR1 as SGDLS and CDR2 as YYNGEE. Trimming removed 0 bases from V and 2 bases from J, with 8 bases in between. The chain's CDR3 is CASSVGTGTNEKLFF. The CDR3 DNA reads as TGTGCCAGCAGCGTAGGAACGGGGACTAATGAAAAACTGTTTTTT.

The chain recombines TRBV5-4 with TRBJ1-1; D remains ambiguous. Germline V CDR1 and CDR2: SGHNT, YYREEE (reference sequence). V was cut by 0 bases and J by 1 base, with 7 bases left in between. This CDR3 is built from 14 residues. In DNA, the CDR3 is TGTGCCAGCAGCTTGGGGGCGAAGAACACTGAAGCTTTCTTT. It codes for CASSLGAKNTEAFF.

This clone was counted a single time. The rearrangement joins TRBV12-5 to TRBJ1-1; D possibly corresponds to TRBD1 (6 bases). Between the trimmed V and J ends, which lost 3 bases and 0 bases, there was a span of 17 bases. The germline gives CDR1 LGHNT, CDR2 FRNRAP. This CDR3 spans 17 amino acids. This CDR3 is CASGFLQGGSMNTEAFF. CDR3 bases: TGTGCTAGTGGTTTCTTACAGGGAGGCTCCATGAACACTGAAGCTTTCTTT.

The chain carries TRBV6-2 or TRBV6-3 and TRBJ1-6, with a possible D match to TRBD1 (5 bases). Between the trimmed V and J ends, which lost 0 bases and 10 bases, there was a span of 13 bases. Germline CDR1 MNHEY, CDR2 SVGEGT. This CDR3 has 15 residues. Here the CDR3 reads CASSYSQGERSPLHF. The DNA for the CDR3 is TGTGCCAGCAGTTACTCGCAGGGAGAGAGATCACCCCTCCACTTT.

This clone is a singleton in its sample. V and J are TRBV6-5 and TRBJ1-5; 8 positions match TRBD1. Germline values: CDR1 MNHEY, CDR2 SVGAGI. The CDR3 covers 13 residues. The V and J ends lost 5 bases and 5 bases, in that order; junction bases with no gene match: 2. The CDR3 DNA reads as TGTGCCAGCAGTACGACAGGGGATCAGCCCCAGCATTTT. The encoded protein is CASSTTGDQPQHF.

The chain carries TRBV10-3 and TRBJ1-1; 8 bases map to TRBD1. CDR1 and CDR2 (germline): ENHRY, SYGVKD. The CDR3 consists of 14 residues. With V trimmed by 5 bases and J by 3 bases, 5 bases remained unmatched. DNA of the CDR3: TGTGCCATCAGTCAGACAGGGGCGGACACTGAAGCTTTCTTT. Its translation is CAISQTGADTEAFF.

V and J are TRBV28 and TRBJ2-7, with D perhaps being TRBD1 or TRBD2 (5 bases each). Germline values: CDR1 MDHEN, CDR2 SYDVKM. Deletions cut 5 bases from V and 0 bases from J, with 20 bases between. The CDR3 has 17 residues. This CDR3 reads CASSPPQLGVISYEQYF. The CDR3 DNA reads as TGTGCCAGCAGTCCTCCCCAACTAGGGGTTATCTCCTACGAGCAGTACTTC. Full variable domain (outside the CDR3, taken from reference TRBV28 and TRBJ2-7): DVKVTQSSRYLVKRTGEKVFLECVQDMDHENMFWYRQDPGLGLRLIYFSYDVKMKEKGDIPEGYSVSREKKERFSLILESASTNQTSMYLCASSPPQLGVISYEQYFGPGTRLTVT.

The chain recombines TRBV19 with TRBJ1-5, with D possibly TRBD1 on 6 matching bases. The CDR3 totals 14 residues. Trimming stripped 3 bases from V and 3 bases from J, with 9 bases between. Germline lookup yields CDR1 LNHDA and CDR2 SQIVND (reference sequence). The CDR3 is CASSMGDTNQPQHF. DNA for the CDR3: TGTGCCAGTAGTATGGGGGACACCAATCAGCCCCAGCATTTT.

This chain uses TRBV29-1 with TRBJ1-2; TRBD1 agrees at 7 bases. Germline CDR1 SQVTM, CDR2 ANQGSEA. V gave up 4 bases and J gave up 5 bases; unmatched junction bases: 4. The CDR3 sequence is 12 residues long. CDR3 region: CSVAPGGYGYTF. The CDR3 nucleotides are TGCAGCGTTGCTCCAGGGGGATATGGCTACACCTTC.

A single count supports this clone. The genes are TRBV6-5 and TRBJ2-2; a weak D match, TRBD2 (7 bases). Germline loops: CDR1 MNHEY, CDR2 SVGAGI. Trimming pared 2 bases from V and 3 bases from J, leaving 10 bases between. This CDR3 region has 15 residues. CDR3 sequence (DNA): TGTGCCAGCAGTTACGAGGGGGGGGACACCGGGGAGCTGTTTTTT. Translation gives CASSYEGGDTGELFF.

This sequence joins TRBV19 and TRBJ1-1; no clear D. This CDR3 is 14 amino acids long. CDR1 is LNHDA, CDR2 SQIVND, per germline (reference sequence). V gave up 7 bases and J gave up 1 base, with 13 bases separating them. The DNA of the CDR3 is TGTGCCAGTATCCAATCTTGGGAGAACACTGAAGCTTTCTTT. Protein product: CASIQSWENTEAFF.

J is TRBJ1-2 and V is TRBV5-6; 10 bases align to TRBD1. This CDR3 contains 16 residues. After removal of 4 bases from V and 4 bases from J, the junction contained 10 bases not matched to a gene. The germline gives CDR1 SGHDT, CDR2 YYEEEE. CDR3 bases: TGTGCCAGCAGCGCGGACAGGGGGAAGGTTAGCTATGGCTACACCTTC. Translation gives CASSADRGKVSYGYTF.

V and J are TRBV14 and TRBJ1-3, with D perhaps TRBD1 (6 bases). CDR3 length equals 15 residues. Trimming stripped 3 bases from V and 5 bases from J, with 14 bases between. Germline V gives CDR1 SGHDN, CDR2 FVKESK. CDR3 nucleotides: TGTGCCAGCAGCCAGAGAGGGACAACTCGAAACACCATATATTTT. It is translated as CASSQRGTTRNTIYF.

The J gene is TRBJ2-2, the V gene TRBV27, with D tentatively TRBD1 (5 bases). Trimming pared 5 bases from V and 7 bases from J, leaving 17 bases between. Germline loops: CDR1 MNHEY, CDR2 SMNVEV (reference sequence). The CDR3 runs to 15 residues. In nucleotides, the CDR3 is TGTGCCAGCAGTCCGGAAACAGGTTATGACGGGGAGCTGTTTTTT. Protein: CASSPETGYDGELFF.

The chain's CDR3 is CASSYPSGHTEAFF. CDR3 nucleotides: TGTGCCAGCAGCTACCCGAGTGGGCACACTGAAGCTTTCTTT. The rearrangement links TRBV6-6 to TRBJ1-1, with D unresolved. Germline CDR1 reads MNHNY; CDR2 reads SVGAGI (reference sequence). V lost 6 bases and J 3 bases, leaving 14 bases between the germline ends. There are 14 residues in the CDR3.

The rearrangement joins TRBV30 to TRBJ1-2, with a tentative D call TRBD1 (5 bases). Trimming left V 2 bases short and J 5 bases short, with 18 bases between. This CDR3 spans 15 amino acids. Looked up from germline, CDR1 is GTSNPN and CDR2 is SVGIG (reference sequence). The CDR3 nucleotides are TGTGCCTGGAGTACTGGGGGGAGAGAGATATATGGCTACACCTTC. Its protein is CAWSTGGREIYGYTF.

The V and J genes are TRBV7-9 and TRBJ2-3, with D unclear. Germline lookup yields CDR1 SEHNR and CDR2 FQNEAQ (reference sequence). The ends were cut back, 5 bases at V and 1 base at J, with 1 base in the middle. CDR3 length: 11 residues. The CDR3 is CASSRTDTQYF. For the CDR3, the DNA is TGTGCCAGCAGCCGCACAGATACGCAGTATTTT.